Only a few counts were recorded for the clone carrying this TCR beta chain. The data originate from a study of T-cell reconstitution after alpha-beta-depleted transplantation in children. V was pared by 2 bases and J by 4 bases, with 14 bases between. Per germline, CDR1 MNHEY and CDR2 SVGAGI. CDR3 length: 15 residues. TCRbeta library preparation incorporated unique molecular identifiers. TCRdb used MiXCR to reprocess the PCR reads, holding one entry per CDR3 protein. The sample lists just under 550,000 distinct CDR3 sequences, 15% to 20% occurring once. The gene calls are TRBV6-5 and TRBJ1-1, with D maybe TRBD1 (5 bases). Source: PBMCs from the stem cell graft donor, taken from the stem cell graft. This receptor was identified in a human donor who donated a stem cell graft to a child with acute lymphoblastic leukemia. CDR3 nucleotides: TGTGCCAGCAGTTACGGTTCGGGGGAGAGCACTGAAGCTTTCTTT. Its protein is CASSYGSGESTEAFF.